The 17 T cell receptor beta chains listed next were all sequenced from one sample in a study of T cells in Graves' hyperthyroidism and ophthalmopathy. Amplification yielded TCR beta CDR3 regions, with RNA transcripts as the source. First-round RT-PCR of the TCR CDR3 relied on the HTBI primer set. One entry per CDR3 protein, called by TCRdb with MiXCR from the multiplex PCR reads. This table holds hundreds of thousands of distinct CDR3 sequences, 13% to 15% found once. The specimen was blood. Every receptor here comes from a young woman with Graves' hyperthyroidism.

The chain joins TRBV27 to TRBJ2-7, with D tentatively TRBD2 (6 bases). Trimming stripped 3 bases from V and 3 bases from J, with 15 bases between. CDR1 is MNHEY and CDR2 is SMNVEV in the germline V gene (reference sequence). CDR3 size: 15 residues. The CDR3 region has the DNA TGTGCCAGCAGTTTTTGGGGAGGAGGGGTCTACGAGCAGTACTTC. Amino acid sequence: CASSFWGGGVYEQYF.

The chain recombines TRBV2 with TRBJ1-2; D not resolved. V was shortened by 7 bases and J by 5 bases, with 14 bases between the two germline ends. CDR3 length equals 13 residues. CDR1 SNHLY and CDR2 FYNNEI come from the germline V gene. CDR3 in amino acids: CASTLPGLYGYTF. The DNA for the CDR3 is TGTGCCAGCACCTTACCCGGATTATATGGCTACACCTTC.

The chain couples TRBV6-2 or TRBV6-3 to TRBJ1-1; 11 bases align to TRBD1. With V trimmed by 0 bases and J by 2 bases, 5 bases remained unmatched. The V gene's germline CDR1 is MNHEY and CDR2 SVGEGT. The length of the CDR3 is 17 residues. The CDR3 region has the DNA TGTGCCAGCAGTTACTCCCGGGACAGGGGGGGAAACACTGAAGCTTTCTTT. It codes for CASSYSRDRGGNTEAFF.

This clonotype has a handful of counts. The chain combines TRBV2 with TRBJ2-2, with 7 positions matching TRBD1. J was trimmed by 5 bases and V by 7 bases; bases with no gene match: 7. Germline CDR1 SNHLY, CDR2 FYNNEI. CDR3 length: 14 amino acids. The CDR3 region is CASNGDSSTGELFF. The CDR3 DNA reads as TGTGCCAGCAACGGGGACAGCTCTACCGGGGAGCTGTTTTTT.

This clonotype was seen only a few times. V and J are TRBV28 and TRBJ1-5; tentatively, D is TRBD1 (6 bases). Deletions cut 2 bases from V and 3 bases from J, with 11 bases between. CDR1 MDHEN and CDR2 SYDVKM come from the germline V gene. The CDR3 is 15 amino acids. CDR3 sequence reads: CASSLGAGDNQPQHF. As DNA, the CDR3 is TGTGCCAGCAGTTTAGGGGCAGGGGACAATCAGCCCCAGCATTTT. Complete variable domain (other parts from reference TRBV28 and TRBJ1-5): DVKVTQSSRYLVKRTGEKVFLECVQDMDHENMFWYRQDPGLGLRLIYFSYDVKMKEKGDIPEGYSVSREKKERFSLILESASTNQTSMYLCASSLGAGDNQPQHFGDGTRLSIL.

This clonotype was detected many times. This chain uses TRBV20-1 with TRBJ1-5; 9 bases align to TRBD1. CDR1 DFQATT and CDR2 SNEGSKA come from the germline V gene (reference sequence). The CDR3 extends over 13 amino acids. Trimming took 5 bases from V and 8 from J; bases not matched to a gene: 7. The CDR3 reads CSARPGQGKPQHF. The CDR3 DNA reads TGCAGTGCTCGTCCGGGACAGGGCAAGCCCCAGCATTTT.

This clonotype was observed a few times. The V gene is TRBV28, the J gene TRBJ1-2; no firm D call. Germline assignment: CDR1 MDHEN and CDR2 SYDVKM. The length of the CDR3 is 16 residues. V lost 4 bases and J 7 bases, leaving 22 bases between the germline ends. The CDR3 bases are TGTGCCAGCAGTTCGCCAGCAAACGGAGAAGGCCTTGGCTACACCTTC. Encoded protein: CASSSPANGEGLGYTF.

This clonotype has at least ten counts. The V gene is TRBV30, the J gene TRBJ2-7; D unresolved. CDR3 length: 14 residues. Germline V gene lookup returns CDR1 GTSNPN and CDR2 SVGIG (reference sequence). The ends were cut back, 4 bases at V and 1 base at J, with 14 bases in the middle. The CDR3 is CAWNFDRLSYEQYF. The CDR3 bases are TGTGCCTGGAACTTCGATAGGTTGTCCTACGAGCAGTACTTC.

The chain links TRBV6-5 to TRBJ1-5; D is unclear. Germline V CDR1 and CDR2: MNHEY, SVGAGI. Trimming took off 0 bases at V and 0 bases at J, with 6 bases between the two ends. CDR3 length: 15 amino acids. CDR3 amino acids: CASSYSVGSNQPQHF. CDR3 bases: TGTGCCAGCAGTTACTCGGTGGGTAGCAATCAGCCCCAGCATTTT.

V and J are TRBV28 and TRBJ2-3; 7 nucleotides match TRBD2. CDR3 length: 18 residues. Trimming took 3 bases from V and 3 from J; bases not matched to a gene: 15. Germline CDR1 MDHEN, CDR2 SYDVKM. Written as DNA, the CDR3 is TGTGCCAGCAGTTTCATTAGCAGCGGGATAAGGACTACAGATACGCAGTATTTT. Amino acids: CASSFISSGIRTTDTQYF.

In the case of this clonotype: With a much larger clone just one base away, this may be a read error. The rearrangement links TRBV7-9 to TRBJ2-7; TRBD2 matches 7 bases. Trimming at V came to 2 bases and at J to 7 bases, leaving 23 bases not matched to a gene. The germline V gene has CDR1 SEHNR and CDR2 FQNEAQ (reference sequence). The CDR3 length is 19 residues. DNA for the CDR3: TGTGCCAGCAGCTTATCTCCCGGAGGGTTAGCGGGCCCTGGCGATGAGCAGTACTTC. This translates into CASSLSPGGLAGPGDEQYF. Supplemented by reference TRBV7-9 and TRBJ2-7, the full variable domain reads DTGVSQNPRHKITKRGQNVTFRCDPISEHNRLYWYRQTLGQGPEFLTYFQNEAQLEKSRLLSDRFSAERPKGSFSTLEIQRTEQGDSAMYLCASSLSPGGLAGPGDEQYFGPGTRLTVT.

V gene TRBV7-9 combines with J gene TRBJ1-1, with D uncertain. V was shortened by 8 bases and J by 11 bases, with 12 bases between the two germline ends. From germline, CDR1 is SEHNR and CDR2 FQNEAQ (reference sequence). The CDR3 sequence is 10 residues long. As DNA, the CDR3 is TGTGCCAGCCGGGAACTCGGGGCTTTCTTT. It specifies CASRELGAFF.

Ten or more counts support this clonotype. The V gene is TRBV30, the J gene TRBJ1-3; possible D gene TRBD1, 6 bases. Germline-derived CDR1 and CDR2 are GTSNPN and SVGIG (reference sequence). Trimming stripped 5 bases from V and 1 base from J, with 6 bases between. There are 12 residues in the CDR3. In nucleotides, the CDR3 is TGTGCCTGGGGACAGTCTGGAAACACCATATATTTT. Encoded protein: CAWGQSGNTIYF.

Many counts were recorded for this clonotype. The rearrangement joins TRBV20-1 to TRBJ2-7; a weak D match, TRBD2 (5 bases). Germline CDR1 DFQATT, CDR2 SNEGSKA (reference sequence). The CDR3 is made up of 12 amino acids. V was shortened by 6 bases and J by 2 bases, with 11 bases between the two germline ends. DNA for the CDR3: TGCAGTGCACTTAGCGTGGCCTACGAGCAGTACTTC. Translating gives CSALSVAYEQYF.

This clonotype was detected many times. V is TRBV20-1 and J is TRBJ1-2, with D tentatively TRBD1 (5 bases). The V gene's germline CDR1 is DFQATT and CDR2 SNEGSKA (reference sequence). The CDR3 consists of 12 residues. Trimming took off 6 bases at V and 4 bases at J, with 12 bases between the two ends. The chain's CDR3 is CSAPPGPYGYTF. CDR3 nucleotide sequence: TGCAGTGCCCCTCCAGGGCCCTATGGCTACACCTTC.

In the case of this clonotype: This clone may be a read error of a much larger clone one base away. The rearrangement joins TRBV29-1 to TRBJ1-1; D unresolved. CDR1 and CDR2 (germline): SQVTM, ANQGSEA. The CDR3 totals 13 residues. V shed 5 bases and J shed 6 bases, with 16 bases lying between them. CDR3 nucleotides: TGCAGCGTTTACCGGGATTCAAAGGCTGAAGCTTTCTTT. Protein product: CSVYRDSKAEAFF.

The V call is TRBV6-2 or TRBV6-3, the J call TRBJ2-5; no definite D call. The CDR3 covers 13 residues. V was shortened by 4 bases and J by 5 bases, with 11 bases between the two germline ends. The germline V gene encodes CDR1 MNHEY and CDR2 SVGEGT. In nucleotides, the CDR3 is TGTGCCAGCAGTTCAAACATGGAGGAGACCCAGTACTTC. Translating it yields CASSSNMEETQYF.